This T cell receptor beta chain was captured by sequencing in a study of blood T cells in healthy people across ages. This clonotype was counted many times. Unmatched junction bases numbered 13, after V lost 7 bases and J lost 7 bases. The length of the CDR3 is 16 residues. Germline V gives CDR1 MNHEY, CDR2 SMNVEV (reference sequence). The use of a sample-barcoded 5' primer and a J-beta primer mix characterized a second PCR of roughly 7 to 11 cycles. Tagging of each cDNA molecule was performed by a template-switch adaptor with 12 random nucleotides. TCRdb re-called the 5' RACE reads with MiXCR, one entry per CDR3 protein. The sample includes fewer than 1.5 million distinct CDR3 sequences, approximately 40% of them seen just once.

The TCR was taken from a woman aged 18 to 35 in good health. This sequence joins TRBV27 and TRBJ1-6; TRBD1 matches 7 bases. The specimen sequenced was blood. DNA of the CDR3: TGTGCCAGCACCCTTAGGCGGGACAGCAAGAATTCACCCCTCCACTTT. Protein sequence: CASTLRRDSKNSPLHF.